These 18 T cell receptor beta chains came from one sample sequenced in a study of radiation and T cells in renal cell carcinoma. The assay was immunoSEQ multiplex PCR, and TCRdb's table has in-frame clones only and misses some. The sample includes 130,000 or so clones, roughly 90% of them seen just once. Time point of the sample: baseline pretreatment blood. Stated treatment: 15 Gy SBRT to primary tumor, nephrectomy 4 weeks later. The sequences come from blood, collected from a patient whose treatment included radiotherapy and nephrectomy. All receptors come from a woman between 50 and 59 years old with renal cell carcinoma.

The chain joins TRBV6-1 to TRBJ2-7, with 8 bases lining up with TRBD2. The CDR3 runs 14 residues. Per germline, CDR1 MNHNS and CDR2 SASEGT. Losses at the gene ends were 6 bases for V and 5 bases for J; bases not matched to a gene: 9. The CDR3 DNA reads TGTGCCAGCAGGGTGAGCGGGGGCCCCCACGAGCAGTACTTC. Protein sequence: CASRVSGGPHEQYF.

J is TRBJ1-1 and V is TRBV27, with a possible D match to TRBD1 (6 bases). The germline V and J ends were trimmed by 1 base and 1 base, with 10 bases remaining between them. The CDR3 is made up of 15 amino acids. Germline V gene sequence: CDR1 MNHEY, CDR2 SMNVEV (reference sequence). In nucleotides, the CDR3 is TGTGCCAGCAGTTTATATGGGACAAGGAACACTGAAGCTTTCTTT. Residues: CASSLYGTRNTEAFF.

The chain links TRBV7-9 to TRBJ1-2; 7 bases align to TRBD1. The CDR3 runs to 13 residues. CDR1 and CDR2 (germline): SEHNR, FQNEAQ (reference sequence). With 4 bases clipped from V and 8 bases from J, the junction kept 7 bases outside the gene matches. CDR3 region: CASSSGTEQGYTF. DNA of the CDR3: TGTGCCAGCAGCTCCGGGACAGAGCAAGGCTACACCTTC.

This clone occurred a few times. The rearrangement links TRBV5-4 to TRBJ1-2; possibly TRBD1 for D (5 bases). Trimming removed 4 bases at V and 5 bases at J, with 9 bases between. The CDR3 is 12 amino acids. CDR1 and CDR2 (germline): SGHNT, YYREEE (reference sequence). The CDR3 nucleotides read TGTGCCAGCAGCCTAGACAGATATGGCTACACCTTC. Encoded protein: CASSLDRYGYTF.

V and J are TRBV7-9 and TRBJ2-7; D possibly uses TRBD1 or TRBD2 (6 bases each). The CDR3 totals 14 residues. Germline loops: CDR1 SEHNR, CDR2 FQNEAQ (reference sequence). V shed 3 bases and J shed 0 bases, with 9 bases lying between them. The chain's CDR3 is CASSLRDNSYEQYF. The CDR3 region has the DNA TGTGCCAGCAGCTTGCGGGACAACTCCTACGAGCAGTACTTC.

The rearrangement joins TRBV5-8 to TRBJ1-5; D call uncertain. Trimming removed 3 bases at V and 0 bases at J, with 22 bases between. The CDR3 length is 19 residues. Germline CDR1 reads SGHTS; CDR2 reads YDEGEE. The CDR3 here is CASSSAVGSRSYSNQPQHF. The CDR3 DNA is TGTGCCAGCAGCTCGGCAGTGGGCTCGAGATCGTATAGCAATCAGCCCCAGCATTTT.

CDR3 loop: CASFRTGGSGGYTF. CDR3 in DNA: TGTGCCAGTTTCCGGACAGGGGGATCAGGGGGCTACACCTTC. This chain uses TRBV25-1 with TRBJ1-2; 10 bases are shared with TRBD1. This CDR3 is 14 amino acids long. Per germline, CDR1 MGHDK and CDR2 SYGVNS. V shed 9 bases and J 8 bases; nucleotides not matched to a gene: 12.

This chain joins TRBV11-2 and TRBJ2-7, with a tentative D call TRBD2 (5 bases). Germline CDR1 and CDR2: SGHAT and FQNNGV. V was trimmed by 7 bases and J by 2 bases, leaving 15 bases between them. This CDR3 is built from 14 residues. The CDR3 DNA reads TGTGCCAGCACCCAATCAACTAGTCCCTACGAGCAGTACTTC. Protein: CASTQSTSPYEQYF. The entire variable domain, with the rest obtained from reference TRBV11-2 and TRBJ2-7, is as follows: EAGVAQSPRYKIIEKRQSVAFWCNPISGHATLYWYQQILGQGPKLLIQFQNNGVVDDSQLPKDRFSAERLKGVDSTLKIQPAKLEDSAVYLCASTQSTSPYEQYFGPGTRLTVT.

A single count supports this clone. J is TRBJ1-1 and V is TRBV29-1; D gene uncertain. This CDR3 has 11 amino acids. Deletions cut 6 bases from V and 1 base from J, with 6 bases between. The germline V gene has CDR1 SQVTM and CDR2 ANQGSEA. Here the CDR3 reads CSVVRNTEAFF. DNA for the CDR3: TGCAGCGTGGTACGGAACACTGAAGCTTTCTTT.

The chain combines TRBV19 with TRBJ2-1, with D tentatively TRBD2 (6 bases). CDR3 length: 18 residues. V dropped 2 bases and J dropped 0 bases, with 17 bases sitting between them. The germline V gene has CDR1 LNHDA and CDR2 SQIVND (reference sequence). DNA of the CDR3: TGTGCCAGTAGTATATTTGGCGGGGCTCCCCCCTCCTACAATGAGCAGTTCTTC. This translates into CASSIFGGAPPSYNEQFF.

The rearrangement uses TRBV4-1 and TRBJ1-1, with a possible D match to TRBD1 (5 bases). Germline CDR1 is MGHRA and CDR2 is YSYEKL. CDR3 size: 14 residues. V lost 2 bases, J lost 4 bases, and 11 bases lay in between. CDR3 nucleotide sequence: TGCGCCAGCAGCCAACTGGGAAGGGGCACTGAAGCTTTCTTT. Translated: CASSQLGRGTEAFF.

V gene TRBV5-1 combines with J gene TRBJ2-3, with D perhaps TRBD2 (5 bases). V dropped 0 bases and J dropped 5 bases, with 10 bases sitting between them. The CDR3 spans 14 residues. Germline lookup yields CDR1 SGHRS and CDR2 YFSETQ. The CDR3 loop reads CASSLGQEVDTQYF. As DNA, the CDR3 is TGCGCCAGCAGCTTGGGTCAGGAGGTAGATACGCAGTATTTT.

The rearrangement uses TRBV18 and TRBJ2-3; D call uncertain. The CDR3 sequence is 13 residues long. V shed 0 bases and J shed 5 bases, with 6 bases lying between them. Germline CDR1 and CDR2: KGHSH and LQKENI. The CDR3 coding sequence is TGTGCCAGCTCACCACCGCCAGGAGATACGCAGTATTTT. Its translation: CASSPPPGDTQYF.

This CDR3 reads CASSLGAIGGGNTIYF. The DNA for the CDR3 is TGCGCCAGCAGCTTGGGAGCCATAGGGGGAGGAAACACCATATATTTT. The chain employs TRBV5-1 and TRBJ1-3, with D perhaps matching TRBD1 (6 bases). The germline V gene has CDR1 SGHRS and CDR2 YFSETQ. There are 16 residues in the CDR3. Trimming took 0 bases from V and 4 from J, leaving 14 bases between them.

The V and J genes are TRBV7-2 and TRBJ2-5; D remains ambiguous. Trimming took 0 bases from V and 4 from J, leaving 6 bases between them. CDR3 length: 13 residues. Germline assignment: CDR1 SGHTA and CDR2 FQGNSA. The CDR3 DNA is TGTGCCAGCAGCTTAGCAGGACGAGAGACCCAGTACTTC. Translated, it gives CASSLAGRETQYF.

Of note for this clone: At the DNA level, this CDR3 is encoded by other sequences in the same sample as well. The gene calls are TRBV30 and TRBJ1-5, with D perhaps TRBD1 (6 bases). This CDR3 spans 13 amino acids. The V gene lost 0 bases and the J gene lost 5 bases, with 8 bases spanning the gap. Germline V lookup: CDR1 GTSNPN, CDR2 SVGIG (reference sequence). In nucleotides, the CDR3 is TGTGCCTGGAGTGTTGGGGGGCATCAGCCCCAGCATTTT. Translation: CAWSVGGHQPQHF.

The chain links TRBV11-2 to TRBJ2-5; the match to TRBD2 covers 16 bases. The CDR3 runs to 17 residues. Germline lookup yields CDR1 SGHAT and CDR2 FQNNGV. Trimming at V came to 0 bases and at J to 5 bases, leaving 3 bases not matched to a gene. The CDR3 nucleotides read TGTGCCAGCAGCTTAGATCTGGGACTAGCGGGGGGGGAGACCCAGTACTTC. Translating gives CASSLDLGLAGGETQYF. Supplemented by reference TRBV11-2 and TRBJ2-5, the full variable domain reads EAGVAQSPRYKIIEKRQSVAFWCNPISGHATLYWYQQILGQGPKLLIQFQNNGVVDDSQLPKDRFSAERLKGVDSTLKIQPAKLEDSAVYLCASSLDLGLAGGETQYFGPGTRLLVL.

The chain is built from TRBV5-4 and TRBJ1-5, with D tentatively TRBD1 (6 bases). Trimming pared 6 bases from V and 5 bases from J, leaving 33 bases between. Germline CDR1 SGHNT, CDR2 YYREEE (reference sequence). The CDR3 covers 20 residues. The CDR3: CASTFLAPGQGFRRDQPQHF. DNA of the CDR3: TGTGCCAGCACTTTCTTGGCCCCGGGACAAGGTTTCCGGAGGGATCAGCCCCAGCATTTT.